The clone carrying this T cell receptor beta chain occurred a few times. The target antigen is unknown. J lost 11 bases, V lost 5 bases, and 11 bases had no gene match. Germline values: CDR1 DFQATT, CDR2 SNEGSKA (reference sequence). The CDR3 is 14 amino acids. This sample is part of a study of T cells after yellow fever vaccination. Study-wide findings and caveats: The CD4 compartment and the CD8 compartment contained a small share of clonotypes in common. Reappearance after the booster was seen for most primary-vaccination clones, at 95% to 97% CD4 and 75% to 90% CD8.

From the 5' RACE reads, TCRdb called clonotypes with MiXCR, one entry per CDR3 protein. The sample carries a few hundred thousand distinct CDR3 sequences, around 9.3% recorded once. Sequencing used CD4+ T cells sorted from PBMCs, obtained 5 days after the yellow fever booster vaccination. The TCR was taken from a man between 18 and 35 years old who received the YFV17D yellow fever vaccine. The J gene is TRBJ1-5, the V gene TRBV20-1; 11 bases align to TRBD1. CDR3 region: CSARSGTGGASQHF. The CDR3 DNA reads as TGCAGTGCTCGATCCGGGACAGGGGGGGCGTCCCAGCATTTT.